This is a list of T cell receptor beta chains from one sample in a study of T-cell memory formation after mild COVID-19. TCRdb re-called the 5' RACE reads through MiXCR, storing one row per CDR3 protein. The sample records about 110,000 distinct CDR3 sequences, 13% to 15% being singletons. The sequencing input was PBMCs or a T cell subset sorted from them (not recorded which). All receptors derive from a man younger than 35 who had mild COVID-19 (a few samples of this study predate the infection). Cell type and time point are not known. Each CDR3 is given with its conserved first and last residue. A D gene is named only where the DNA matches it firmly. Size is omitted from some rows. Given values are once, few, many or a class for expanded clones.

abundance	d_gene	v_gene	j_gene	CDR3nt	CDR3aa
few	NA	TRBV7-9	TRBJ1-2	TGTGCCAGCAGCTTTGGGATGGGGGCGGAAGGCTACACCTTC	CASSFGMGAEGYTF
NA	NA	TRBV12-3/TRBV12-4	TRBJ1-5	TGTGCCAGCAGGCGGACAGTTGGTAGCAATCAGCCCCAGCATTTT	CASRRTVGSNQPQHF
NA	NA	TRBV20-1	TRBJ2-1	TGCAGTGCCAGTCGACACAAGGGGAACAATGAGCAGTTCTTC	CSASRHKGNNEQFF
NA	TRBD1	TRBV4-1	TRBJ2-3	TGCGCCAGCAGCCAGGAACGGGACAGGAGAACAGATACGCAGTATTTT	CASSQERDRRTDTQYF
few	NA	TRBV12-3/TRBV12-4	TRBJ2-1	TGTGCCAGCAGTTTAACGGGGGCTCAGGGGTACAATGAGCAGTTCTTC	CASSLTGAQGYNEQFF
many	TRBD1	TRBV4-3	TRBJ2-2	TGCGCCAGCAGCCGGCGGGACAGGGGGAACACCGGGGAGCTGTTTTTT	CASSRRDRGNTGELFF
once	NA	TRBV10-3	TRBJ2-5	TGTGCCATCAGACGGGAAGGGGTTGAGACCCAGTACTTC	CAIRREGVETQYF
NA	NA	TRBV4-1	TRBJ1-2	TGCGCCAGCAGCCAAGCGGGTGGCTACACCTTC	CASSQAGGYTF
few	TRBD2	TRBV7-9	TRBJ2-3	TGTGCCAGCAGCCCCAAGGGTAGCGGGGGCGCCGGGGGAGATACGCAGTATTTT	CASSPKGSGGAGGDTQYF
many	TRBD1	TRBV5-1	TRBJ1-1	TGCGCCAGCAGCCCCCGACAGGGGATGAACACTGAAGCTTTCTTT	CASSPRQGMNTEAFF
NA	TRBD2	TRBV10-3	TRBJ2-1	TGTGCCATCAGTCTAGCGGGGGAGAGCTCCTACAATGAGCAGTTCTTC	CAISLAGESSYNEQFF
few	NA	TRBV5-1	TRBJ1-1	TGCGCCAGCAGCTTGGGTTGGGGGGTTGCTGAAGCTTTCTTT	CASSLGWGVAEAFF
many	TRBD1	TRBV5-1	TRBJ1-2	TGCGCCAGCAGCTTAACAGGGGTCGATGGCTACACCTTC	CASSLTGVDGYTF
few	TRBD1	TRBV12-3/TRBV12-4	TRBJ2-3	TGTGCCAGCAGTACAGGGGGCACAGATACGCAGTATTTT	CASSTGGTDTQYF
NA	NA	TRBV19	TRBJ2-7	TGTGCCAGTAGTCGACAGAGTATGGGCGAGCAGTACTTC	CASSRQSMGEQYF
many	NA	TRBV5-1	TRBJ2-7	TGCGCCAGCAGCTTGAACGGGCTTGCCGAGCAGTACTTC	CASSLNGLAEQYF
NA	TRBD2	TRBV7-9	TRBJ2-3	TGTGCCAGCAGCGATAGCGGGGGGGATAGCACAGATACGCAGTATTTT	CASSDSGGDSTDTQYF
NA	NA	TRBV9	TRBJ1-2	TGTGCCAGCAGCCCCGGGACGGCGCCGATCCTCCCATATGGCTACACCTTC	CASSPGTAPILPYGYTF
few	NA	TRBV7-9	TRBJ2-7	TGTGCCAGCAGCTTAGCCGCAGGGATCTACGAGCAGTACTTC	CASSLAAGIYEQYF
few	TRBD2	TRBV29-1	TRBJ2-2	TGCAGCGTTCGGGAGGGCACCGGGGAGCTGTTTTTT	CSVREGTGELFF
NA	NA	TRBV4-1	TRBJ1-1	TGCGCCAGCAGCCAAGATTCTTCAGGGTTCGAAGCTTTCTTT	CASSQDSSGFEAFF
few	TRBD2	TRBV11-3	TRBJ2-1	TGTGCCAGCAGCGGAACTAGCGGCTCCTACAATGAGCAGTTCTTC	CASSGTSGSYNEQFF